Presented here are 11 T cell receptor beta chains from one specimen sequenced in a study of blood T cell repertoires in COVID-19. The table came from immunoSEQ multiplex PCR; TCRdb's copy has only in-frame clones and leaves some out. The table records around 220,000 clones, 84% of them present only once. The material sequenced was PBMCs or T cells enriched from blood (not recorded which). The receptors originated from a woman aged 40-49 years who had recovered from COVID-19.

CDR3 coding DNA: TGTGCCAGCAGCAAAAAAAAAGAAGGGGACACCGGGGAGCTGTTTTTT. Protein sequence: CASSKKKEGDTGELFF. The chain carries TRBV21-1 and TRBJ2-2; TRBD1 was called by the table and not checked on the DNA. TRBV21-1 is assigned pseudogene status. This CDR3 region has 16 residues.

The count of this clone is one. At the DNA level, this CDR3 is encoded by other sequences in the same sample as well. CDR3 bases: TGTGCCAGCAGCGAGGGGGCGGGCTATGGCTACACCTTC. It codes for CASSEGAGYGYTF. V usage is TRBV2 and J usage is TRBJ1-2; 7 positions match TRBD1. Germline loops: CDR1 SNHLY, CDR2 FYNNEI. The CDR3 sequence is 13 residues long. Trimming removed 6 bases from V and 4 bases from J; junction bases left unmatched: 5. Full variable domain (missing parts from reference TRBV2 and TRBJ1-2): EPEVTQTPSHQVTQMGQEVILRCVPISNHLYFYWYRQILGQKVEFLVSFYNNEISEKSEIFDDQFSVERPDGSNFTLKIRSTKLEDSAMYFCASSEGAGYGYTFGSGTRLTVV.

This chain joins TRBV24-1 and TRBJ2-1; TRBD2 aligns across 14 bases. The CDR3 covers 19 residues. The V gene end was trimmed by 9 bases and the J gene end by 0 bases; junction bases not matched to a gene: 12. CDR1 and CDR2 (germline): KGHDR, SFDVKD. CDR3: CATAAPGLAGDTSYNEQFF. For the CDR3, the DNA is TGTGCCACCGCAGCACCGGGACTAGCGGGAGATACCTCCTACAATGAGCAGTTCTTC.

J is TRBJ2-7 and V is TRBV5-6, with TRBD1 matching 10 bases. J gave up 7 bases and V 4 bases, and 11 bases lay outside the gene matches. The CDR3 consists of 15 residues. Germline V gives CDR1 SGHDT, CDR2 YYEEEE. The CDR3: CASSTGGQGRGEQYF. CDR3 nucleotides: TGTGCCAGCAGCACAGGGGGACAGGGGCGCGGGGAGCAGTACTTC.

This chain connects TRBV7-9 to TRBJ1-1, with D unclear. The CDR3 spans 15 residues. Deletions cut 1 base from V and 1 base from J, with 10 bases between. Germline V gene data show CDR1 as SEHNR and CDR2 as FQNEAQ (reference sequence). CDR3 loop: CASSLDLGTNTEAFF. The DNA for the CDR3 is TGTGCCAGCAGCTTAGATCTGGGCACGAACACTGAAGCTTTCTTT.

The rearrangement uses TRBV7-8 and TRBJ2-1; D is perhaps TRBD2 (6 bases). The CDR3 totals 15 residues. Trimming cost V 2 bases and J 4 bases, with 12 bases left between them. The germline V gene has CDR1 SGHVS and CDR2 FQNEAQ. The CDR3 region is CASSLRRDRYNEQFF. For the CDR3, the DNA is TGTGCCAGCAGCTTACGGCGGGACCGATACAATGAGCAGTTCTTC.

The sample holds a few counts of this clone. This chain connects TRBV5-1 to TRBJ2-5, with D tentatively TRBD1 (6 bases). The V end lost 0 bases, the J end lost 7 bases, and 13 bases lay between the germline ends. The CDR3 extends over 14 amino acids. Germline CDR1 reads SGHRS; CDR2 reads YFSETQ. Here the CDR3 DNA reads TGCGCCAGCAGCTTGGACCCAGGGGTGGCGACCCAGTACTTC. Translation: CASSLDPGVATQYF.

CDR3 bases: TGTGCCAGCAGCTGGACTAGCGGGAGGAATCAAAGCTCCTACGAGCAGTACGTC. Residues: CASSWTSGRNQSSYEQYV. The rearrangement joins TRBV21-1 to TRBJ2-7; the table names TRBD2, a call not compared with the DNA. TRBV21-1 counts as a pseudogene. This CDR3 is 18 amino acids long.

The V gene is TRBV19, the J gene TRBJ1-2; TRBD1 matches at 12 bases. CDR1 is LNHDA and CDR2 is SQIVND in the germline V gene (reference sequence). This CDR3 spans 17 amino acids. With 4 bases clipped from V and 5 bases from J, the junction kept 11 bases outside the gene matches. CDR3 residues: CASSTRDRGRVRYGYTF. The CDR3 bases are TGTGCCAGTAGTACCCGGGACAGGGGGCGCGTAAGGTATGGCTACACCTTC.

The chain is built from TRBV28 and TRBJ1-4; D remains ambiguous. Trimming took off 3 bases at V and 2 bases at J, with 13 bases between the two ends. Germline-derived CDR1 and CDR2 are MDHEN and SYDVKM. The CDR3 sequence is 16 residues long. CDR3 bases: TGTGCCAGCAGTTTCTCCGAGGGTTCTACTAATGAAAAACTGTTTTTT. It is translated as CASSFSEGSTNEKLFF. The full variable domain, completed using reference TRBV28 and TRBJ1-4, is DVKVTQSSRYLVKRTGEKVFLECVQDMDHENMFWYRQDPGLGLRLIYFSYDVKMKEKGDIPEGYSVSREKKERFSLILESASTNQTSMYLCASSFSEGSTNEKLFFGSGTQLSVL.

The rearrangement uses TRBV18 and TRBJ1-2; perhaps TRBD1 as D (5 bases). Trimming left V 2 bases short and J 8 bases short, with 24 bases between. The CDR3 sequence is 17 residues long. Germline assignment: CDR1 KGHSH and CDR2 LQKENI. The CDR3 protein is CASSPARANARLYGYTF. The CDR3 DNA sequence: TGTGCCAGCTCACCAGCCAGGGCTAACGCCCGGTTGTACGGCTACACCTTC.